Presented here are 32 T cell receptor beta chains from one specimen sequenced in a study of regulatory T cells in long-lasting Graves disease. Arm-PCR of CDR3 regions with iRepertoire HTBI primers generated TCR beta libraries. TCRdb reprocessed the multiplex PCR reads with MiXCR, giving one entry per CDR3 protein. The sample has roughly 350,000 distinct CDR3 sequences, over 15% seen once. Indicated time point: newly diagnosed GD, antithyroid drugs for less than 3 months. Isolated PBMC RNA provided the starting material for the TCR library. The same sample was also used in a study of T cells in Graves' hyperthyroidism and ophthalmopathy.

The source material was peripheral blood mononuclear cells (PBMCs), sampled at new diagnosis, from a patient treated with antithyroid drugs. The receptor source for this set is a man aged 40-50 years with Graves disease.

This clonotype showed up many times. The chain is built from TRBV11-3 and TRBJ2-1, with D perhaps TRBD1 (5 bases). CDR1 is SGHNT and CDR2 is YENEEA in the germline V gene. The CDR3 loop spans 12 amino acids. The V end lost 4 bases, the J end lost 15 bases, and 16 bases lay between the germline ends. The CDR3 DNA reads as TGTGCCAGCAGCTCAAATACAGGCTCGCCGTTCTTC. Amino acid sequence: CASSSNTGSPFF. Based on the CDR3 plus reference TRBV11-3 and TRBJ2-1, the full variable domain is EAGVVQSPRYKIIEKKQPVAFWCNPISGHNTLYWYLQNLGQGPELLIRYENEEAVDDSQLPKDRFSAERLKGVDSTLKIQPAELGDSAVYLCASSSNTGSPFFGPGTRLTVL.

This sequence joins TRBV7-3 and TRBJ1-4; 8 nucleotides align to TRBD1. With V trimmed by 1 base and J by 7 bases, 11 bases remained unmatched. Germline CDR1 SGHTA, CDR2 FQGTGA. The CDR3 loop spans 17 amino acids. The CDR3 DNA sequence: TGTGCCAGCAGCTTAATCCGCTCCGGGACAGGTTCTGAAAAACTGTTTTTT. It is translated as CASSLIRSGTGSEKLFF.

This clonotype was seen many times. The chain uses TRBV30 and TRBJ1-1; D possibly corresponds to TRBD1 (6 bases). Looked up from germline, CDR1 is GTSNPN and CDR2 is SVGIG (reference sequence). The CDR3 totals 13 residues. Trimming cost V 0 bases and J 3 bases, with 8 bases left between them. CDR3 protein: CAWSVGGHTEAFF. In DNA, the CDR3 is TGTGCCTGGAGTGTAGGGGGACACACTGAAGCTTTCTTT.

This clonotype occurred many times. At one boundary the junction diverges from the germline segment, which might be a read error. The chain has TRBV5-1 and TRBJ2-7; TRBD2 is a possible D gene (5 bases). Looked up from germline, CDR1 is SGHRS and CDR2 is YFSETQ. The CDR3 has 12 amino acids. The CDR3 coding sequence is TGTGCCAGCAGCGGCGGGTCCTACGAGCAGTACTTC. As protein: CASSGGSYEQYF.

In this sample, this clonotype turned up a few times. The gene calls are TRBV20-1 and TRBJ1-5; unclear D gene. CDR1 and CDR2 from the germline V gene are DFQATT and SNEGSKA (reference sequence). The CDR3 extends over 16 amino acids. Deletions cut 3 bases from V and 3 bases from J, with 18 bases between. CDR3 in amino acids: CSASPPTPSDNQPQHF. CDR3 sequence (DNA): TGCAGTGCTAGTCCCCCGACCCCGAGTGACAATCAGCCCCAGCATTTT.

This clonotype occurred many times. The chain has TRBV18 and TRBJ1-5; maybe TRBD1 (6 bases). CDR1 is KGHSH, CDR2 LQKENI, per germline. This CDR3 is built from 16 residues. Trimming removed 6 bases at V and 4 bases at J, with 19 bases between. The CDR3: CASSPLGAGSNQPQHF. CDR3 in DNA: TGTGCCAGCTCTCCCCTGGGGGCAGGGTCGAATCAGCCCCAGCATTTT. Filled out from reference TRBV18 and TRBJ1-5, the complete variable domain reads NAGVMQNPRHLVRRRGQEARLRCSPMKGHSHVYWYRQLPEEGLKFMVYLQKENIIDESGMPKERFSAEFPKEGPSILRIQQVVRGDSAAYFCASSPLGAGSNQPQHFGDGTRLSIL.

The sample holds a few counts of this clonotype. The V call is TRBV14, the J call TRBJ2-3; 10 nucleotides line up with TRBD2. Germline V gives CDR1 SGHDN, CDR2 FVKESK. The CDR3 has 18 residues. V trimming: 3 bases; J trimming: 2 bases; junction bases outside the gene matches: 11. CDR3 in amino acids: CASSQKLIAGGHTDTQYF. CDR3 bases: TGTGCCAGCAGCCAGAAGCTCATAGCGGGGGGACACACAGATACGCAGTATTTT. Full variable domain (rest looked up from reference TRBV14 and TRBJ2-3): EAGVTQFPSHSVIEKGQTVTLRCDPISGHDNLYWYRRVMGKEIKFLLHFVKESKQDESGMPNNRFLAERTGGTYSTLKVQPAELEDSGVYFCASSQKLIAGGHTDTQYFGPGTRLTVL.

The V call is TRBV5-1, the J call TRBJ2-1, with a weak D call TRBD1 (5 bases). Germline V gene sequence: CDR1 SGHRS, CDR2 YFSETQ. The CDR3 extends over 17 amino acids. V was shortened by 6 bases and J by 0 bases, with 19 bases between the two germline ends. The CDR3 sequence: CASTPTQGRSSYNEQFF. Written as DNA, the CDR3 is TGCGCCAGCACCCCCACCCAGGGCAGGTCCTCCTACAATGAGCAGTTCTTC.

As to this clonotype: A read error may account for a junction end that differs from germline. This chain joins TRBV27 and TRBJ2-3, with D perhaps matching TRBD1 (5 bases). Germline lookup yields CDR1 MNHEY and CDR2 SMNVEV (reference sequence). This CDR3 has 12 amino acids. The CDR3 protein is CASSLDTGTQYF. The CDR3 DNA is TGTGCCAGCAGTTTAGATACAGGTACGCAGTATTTT.

This clonotype was detected ten times or more. V usage is TRBV5-1 and J usage is TRBJ2-3; D is unresolved. The V and J ends lost 0 bases and 10 bases respectively, with 12 bases between them. The CDR3 is made up of 13 amino acids. Germline V gene data show CDR1 as SGHRS and CDR2 as YFSETQ. CDR3 sequence (DNA): TGCGCCAGCAGCTTGGCCGGTACGGATGCGCAGTATTTT. Translated, it gives CASSLAGTDAQYF.

As to this clonotype: Possible read error: a much larger clone is one base away. This chain links TRBV12-3 or TRBV12-4 with TRBJ2-5, with 7 nucleotides matching TRBD1. J was trimmed by 4 bases and V by 6 bases; bases with no gene match: 5. The CDR3 length is 13 residues. In DNA form, the CDR3 reads TGTGCCAGCAGCGGGACAGAACGAGAGACCCAGTACTTC. Its protein is CASSGTERETQYF.

This clonotype was picked up many times. J is TRBJ2-3 and V is TRBV5-1; 9 bases fit TRBD1. From germline, CDR1 is SGHRS and CDR2 YFSETQ. Losses at the gene ends were 3 bases for V and 4 bases for J; bases not matched to a gene: 6. The CDR3 is made up of 15 amino acids. DNA for the CDR3: TGCGCCAGCAGCTCGAACAGGGGGCGGGCAGATACGCAGTATTTT. Its protein is CASSSNRGRADTQYF.

The sample holds many counts of this clonotype. This chain links TRBV11-2 with TRBJ2-3; 8 nucleotides agree with TRBD2. The germline CDR1 and CDR2 sequences are SGHAT and FQNNGV. Unmatched junction bases numbered 14, after V lost 2 bases and J lost 4 bases. This CDR3 has 18 residues. CDR3 sequence: CASSLTPPGGGEADTQYF. The CDR3 DNA is TGTGCCAGCAGCTTAACCCCTCCGGGGGGGGGCGAAGCAGATACGCAGTATTTT.

This clonotype was counted many times. The chain combines TRBV2 with TRBJ1-1; D might be TRBD1 (6 bases). Looked up from germline, CDR1 is SNHLY and CDR2 is FYNNEI. There are 15 residues in the CDR3. V lost 1 base, J lost 6 bases, and 15 bases lay in between. This CDR3 is CASSEGRGRLAEAFF. The CDR3 DNA is TGTGCCAGCAGTGAAGGACGGGGGCGCTTGGCTGAAGCTTTCTTT.

Points on this clonotype: This may be a read error, as it is one base from a much larger clone. The rearrangement joins TRBV20-1 to TRBJ2-5; D not resolved. Trimming removed 4 bases from V and 5 bases from J, with 17 bases in between. The CDR3 contains 14 residues. Germline-derived CDR1 and CDR2 are DFQATT and SNEGSKA (reference sequence). The CDR3 nucleotides are TGCAGTGCTAAAGATCGTCCCCCCAGCGAGACCCAGTACTTC. Translation: CSAKDRPPSETQYF.

About this clonotype itself: A clone one base away is much larger, so this may be a read error. The chain employs TRBV7-9 and TRBJ1-3; TRBD1 matches at 8 bases. This CDR3 is 17 amino acids long. CDR1 and CDR2 (germline): SEHNR, FQNEAQ (reference sequence). Unmatched junction bases numbered 10, after V lost 4 bases and J lost 2 bases. Written as DNA, the CDR3 is TGTGCCAGCAGCTCCCAGGACAGGGACGCGGCTGGAAACACCATATATTTT. Its translation: CASSSQDRDAAGNTIYF.

This clonotype was observed at least ten times. The rearrangement links TRBV6-1 to TRBJ1-1, with 11 positions matching TRBD1. Germline CDR1 is MNHNS and CDR2 is SASEGT. This CDR3 is 17 amino acids long. V lost 5 bases, J lost 2 bases, and 10 bases stayed unmatched. CDR3 residues: CASSLRTGGRPNTEAFF. Here the CDR3 DNA reads TGTGCCAGCAGTCTGCGGACAGGGGGCCGTCCCAACACTGAAGCTTTCTTT.

This clonotype was seen repeatedly, ten times or more. The chain uses TRBV20-1 and TRBJ2-7; TRBD1 agrees at 7 bases. The CDR3 extends over 12 amino acids. Per the germline V gene, CDR1 is DFQATT and CDR2 is SNEGSKA (reference sequence). The V segment lost 5 bases and the J segment 5 bases; nucleotides outside the gene matches: 6. CDR3 coding DNA: TGCAGTGCTGCCGACAGGGCCCACGAGCAGTACTTC. Protein product: CSAADRAHEQYF.

This clonotype has just a few counts. The DNA for the CDR3 is TGTGCCAGCAGCGGGCTACAGGGGGCCGGAAACACCATATATTTT. Its translation: CASSGLQGAGNTIYF. The chain couples TRBV9 to TRBJ1-3; TRBD1 matches at 9 bases. J was trimmed by 4 bases and V by 3 bases; bases with no gene match: 5. This CDR3 spans 15 amino acids. Germline V CDR1 and CDR2: SGDLS, YYNGEE.

At least ten counts were recorded for this clonotype. This chain joins TRBV28 and TRBJ2-1; no definite D call. The CDR3 spans 14 residues. Germline CDR1 MDHEN, CDR2 SYDVKM. Trimming shortened V by 5 bases and J by 4 bases, and 12 bases separated the two germline ends. This chain's CDR3 is CASSPLDGYNEQFF. The CDR3 DNA reads as TGTGCCAGCAGTCCTTTGGACGGTTACAATGAGCAGTTCTTC.

There are many counts of this clonotype. CDR3 sequence (DNA): TGTGCCAGCAGCTTAATGAGGTCCCAAGAGACCCAGTACTTC. Translating it yields CASSLMRSQETQYF. The genes are TRBV7-2 and TRBJ2-5, with D unclear. Between the trimmed V and J ends, which lost 2 bases and 1 base, there was a span of 8 bases. This CDR3 region has 14 residues. CDR1 is SGHTA, CDR2 FQGNSA, per germline.

This clonotype was recorded at least ten times. The chain uses TRBV3-1 and TRBJ2-2, with 10 bases lining up with TRBD2. Germline trimming cut 4 bases from V and 3 bases from J; bases unmatched to any gene: 8. The germline CDR1 and CDR2 sequences are LGHDT and YNNKEL (reference sequence). The CDR3 covers 17 residues. The CDR3 loop is CASSLGGTSDYTGELFF. CDR3 sequence (DNA): TGTGCCAGCAGCCTGGGAGGGACTAGCGATTACACCGGGGAGCTGTTTTTT. Supplemented by reference TRBV3-1 and TRBJ2-2, the full variable domain reads DTAVSQTPKYLVTQMGNDKSIKCEQNLGHDTMYWYKQDSKKFLKIMFSYNNKELIINETVPNRFSPKSPDKAHLNLHINSLELGDSAVYFCASSLGGTSDYTGELFFGEGSRLTVL.

CDR3 nucleotides: TGTGCCAGCATTTCGGGAGGTTCTGGAAACACCATATATTTT. Translation: CASISGGSGNTIYF. This sequence joins TRBV7-2 and TRBJ1-3; D is undetermined. V shed 7 bases and J shed 1 base, with 11 bases lying between them. Per germline, CDR1 SGHTA and CDR2 FQGNSA. The CDR3 extends over 14 amino acids.

Ten or more counts support this clonotype. The chain joins TRBV18 to TRBJ2-1; TRBD1 might be the D (5 bases). V gave up 4 bases and J gave up 10 bases, with 11 bases separating them. Germline values: CDR1 KGHSH, CDR2 LQKENI. The CDR3 contains 12 residues. The CDR3 region is CASSLATGEQFF. The CDR3 DNA follows: TGTGCCAGCTCACTGGCCACAGGAGAGCAGTTCTTC.

The rearrangement uses TRBV2 and TRBJ2-1, with 12 bases lining up with TRBD2. Unmatched junction bases numbered 15, after V lost 7 bases and J lost 5 bases. The germline V gene encodes CDR1 SNHLY and CDR2 FYNNEI. The CDR3 has 18 residues. This chain's CDR3 is CASTPSRLAGGIDNEQFF. The DNA of the CDR3 is TGTGCCAGCACCCCCTCAAGGCTAGCGGGGGGGATCGACAATGAGCAGTTCTTC.

The V gene is TRBV20-1, the J gene TRBJ2-3, with a tentative D call TRBD1 (11 bases). The length of the CDR3 is 15 residues. Trimming took off 7 bases at V and 11 bases at J, with 28 bases between the two ends. Germline V gene lookup returns CDR1 DFQATT and CDR2 SNEGSKA (reference sequence). The CDR3 protein is CSERGGQGEAYGQYF. Here the CDR3 DNA reads TGCAGTGAGCGGGGGGGACAGGGGGAAGCATATGGGCAGTATTTT.

This clonotype was seen a few times. The V gene is TRBV24-1, the J gene TRBJ2-1, with TRBD2 matching over 9 bases. The ends lost 3 bases at V and 3 bases at J; junction bases unmatched: 8. CDR3 size: 17 residues. CDR1 and CDR2 (germline): KGHDR, SFDVKD. The CDR3 loop reads CATSDPRGAGGYNEQFF. The CDR3 DNA follows: TGTGCCACCAGTGATCCCCGTGGAGCGGGGGGCTACAATGAGCAGTTCTTC.

This clonotype was seen at least ten times. V gene TRBV5-1 combines with J gene TRBJ1-1; D not resolved. Between the trimmed V and J ends, which lost 5 bases and 1 base, there was a span of 12 bases. The CDR3 loop spans 14 amino acids. Per germline, CDR1 SGHRS and CDR2 YFSETQ. CDR3 in DNA: TGCGCCAGCAGTATCCAGACGGGGAACACTGAAGCTTTCTTT. Protein: CASSIQTGNTEAFF.

The chain is built from TRBV5-1 and TRBJ2-2, with D unresolved. Trimming cost V 0 bases and J 2 bases, with 11 bases left between them. CDR1 and CDR2 from the germline V gene are SGHRS and YFSETQ. The CDR3 loop spans 16 amino acids. DNA for the CDR3: TGCGCCAGCAGCTTGGAGGTTGGCGGAAACACCGGGGAGCTGTTTTTT. Residues: CASSLEVGGNTGELFF. Filled out from reference TRBV5-1 and TRBJ2-2, the complete variable domain reads KAGVTQTPRYLIKTRGQQVTLSCSPISGHRSVSWYQQTPGQGLQFLFEYFSETQRNKGNFPGRFSGRQFSNSRSEMNVSTLELGDSALYLCASSLEVGGNTGELFFGEGSRLTVL.

This clonotype came up once. With a much larger clone just one base away, this may be a read error. The chain combines TRBV20-1 with TRBJ1-1; D gene ambiguous. This CDR3 is 12 amino acids long. V was pared by 3 bases and J by 6 bases, with 11 bases between. Germline V gene data show CDR1 as DFQATT and CDR2 as SNEGSKA (reference sequence). DNA for the CDR3: TGCAGTGCTAGGCAGCCGGACGCTGAAGCTTTCTTT. It yields the protein CSARQPDAEAFF.

This chain links TRBV28 with TRBJ1-6; the D gene is possibly TRBD1 (5 bases). This CDR3 region has 14 residues. Germline loops: CDR1 MDHEN, CDR2 SYDVKM. The germline V and J ends were trimmed by 3 bases and 6 bases, with 9 bases remaining between them. DNA of the CDR3: TGTGCCAGCAGTTTCGGGACCACTAATTCACCCCTCCACTTT. It is translated as CASSFGTTNSPLHF.

This clonotype was seen at least ten times. The chain uses TRBV2 and TRBJ2-7; 7 positions agree with TRBD1. Germline assignment: CDR1 SNHLY and CDR2 FYNNEI. V trimming: 2 bases; J trimming: 2 bases; junction bases outside the gene matches: 6. The CDR3 runs to 15 residues. The CDR3 spells CASSELGTAAYEQYF. In nucleotides, the CDR3 is TGTGCCAGCAGTGAACTAGGGACAGCAGCCTACGAGCAGTACTTC.